This TCR beta chain was observed in a study of Graves' ophthalmopathy and Graves' hyperthyroidism. Looked up from germline, CDR1 is SQVTM and CDR2 is ANQGSEA. V was pared by 6 bases and J by 5 bases, with 9 bases of the junction left unmatched. This CDR3 has 13 amino acids. Beta-chain TCR CDR3 regions were amplified from RNA transcripts. First-round RT-PCR employed HTBI primers, with a second-round multiplex PCR after it. Each CDR3 protein gets one entry after TCRdb re-called the multiplex PCR reads with MiXCR. The sample has 150,000 to 200,000 distinct CDR3 sequences; over 35% are singletons. Sample: peripheral blood. J is TRBJ2-7 and V is TRBV29-1; TRBD1 matches 8 bases. The source of this sequence is a woman aged 35 to 49 with Graves' ophthalmopathy. CDR3 amino acids: CSVGQGSAHEQYF. CDR3 in DNA: TGCAGCGTCGGACAGGGATCAGCCCACGAGCAGTACTTC.